This TCR beta chain was captured in a study of blood T cell repertoires in COVID-19 (dated by TCRdb to the early 2020s). Background for the entire study: Collaborator samples came from the United States, Italy and Spain and covered acute and convalescent phases of COVID-19. The material from the prospective study consisted of cDNA or gDNA derived from T cells, B-cell-depleted T cells, or PBMCs. The dataset comprised deeply sampled blood TCRbeta repertoires from subjects exposed to, actively infected with, or recovered from COVID-19. The repertoires were released in a freely available public database intended as a resource for research on the immune response to SARS-CoV-2. Samples came from the ongoing ImmuneRACE study (first 160 participants) plus 1,254 subjects from 6 global collaborators. Nearly every sample came with metadata listing a de-identified subject ID, COVID-19 status, age in years and sex. Where available, HLA class I and class II types were taken from metadata supplied by the sample provider and were not determined by assay-based typing.

The CDR3 sequence holds 11 residues, the cysteine and phenylalanine included. Of the read, only the CDR3 DNA is kept; its 33 bases are in frame from base 1. Worth noting for this clone: What antigen it recognizes has not been identified. Per-base qualities were not stored, and no clone one base away is much larger.

What the authors observed across the whole study: How much clinical and demographic metadata was included differed by source and by participant, and the metadata was provided uncurated.

Enrolling through a virtual design, the prospective study's participants ranged in age from roughly 18 to 89 years and lived across about two dozen United States geographic areas. Cohort assignment in the prospective study relied on participant-reported clinical history from a screening survey and a study questionnaire. A participant counted as exposed if, within 2 weeks of entering the study, that participant had been in contact with someone who had a PCR-confirmed or clinician-diagnosed COVID-19 case. In the prospective study, mobile phlebotomists collected whole blood, serum and a nasopharyngeal or oropharyngeal swab from each participant. Additional blood draws and questionnaires over an approximately two-month period could optionally be provided by prospective study participants. Before DNA extraction, blood samples from the prospective study were shipped at room temperature or frozen. TCRbeta CDR3 regions were amplified from genomic DNA by means of the immunoSEQ Assay, a bias-controlled multiplex PCR. The source study handled its data this way. The number of nucleated cells in each sample was estimated by amplification of reference gene primers within the assay. Sequence reads were collapsed and filtered to measure the absolute abundance of every unique TCRbeta CDR3 rearrangement. For each sample, productive Simpson clonality was calculated as the square root of Simpson's diversity index across productive rearrangements. TCRdb's version of the immuneACCESS table is confined to in-frame rearrangements and falls short of the full clone set. An unresolved V gene accounts for under half of the shortfall where checked; the remainder is of unknown origin. The V and J calls and clone size were taken over from that table, and D and trimming were inferred from the DNA. The sample yields more than 150,000 clones; about 80% were counted once. About 15% of the sample is taken by the ten largest.

Sequenced: PBMCs or T cells enriched from blood (not recorded which). This receptor was identified in a man in his sixties who had been exposed to COVID-19. This sequence uses TRBV7-5 and TRBJ2-7; no DNA check was done on the table's D call, TRBD1. TRBV7-5 is deemed a pseudogene. The DNA reads TGTGTCAGAAGCTTAGCGGCCGAGCAGTACTTC. Translated, it reads CVRSLAAEQYF.